This T cell receptor beta chain was obtained from a study of cytomegalovirus exposure and HLA in healthy donors. Points from the study as a whole: An analysis done earlier found most TCR beta V segments productive about 87% or about 30% of the time.

PCR employed 60 Vbeta and 13 Jbeta primers. Clones were sequenced by immunoSEQ multiplex PCR, and TCRdb holds only the in-frame ones, with some missing. The table records about 190,000 clones, roughly four fifths of them present only once. The germline CDR1 and CDR2 sequences are MNHEY and SVGAGI. The CDR3 has 16 residues. Comments on this clone: Its antigen is not identified.

Nominally healthy donors were sampled, though unrecorded immune exposures were likely. This TCR derives from a man in his fifties in good health and CMV-seronegative. The chain has TRBV6-5 and TRBJ2-5; 10 bases line up with TRBD1. The J call could be wrong; TRBJ2-7 is a better fit for the DNA end. The material sequenced was PBMCs. The CDR3 coding sequence is TGTGCCAGCAGTTACGGGGGCGGGACAGGGGTCCACGAGCAGTACTTC. This sequence encodes CASSYGGGTGVHEQYF.